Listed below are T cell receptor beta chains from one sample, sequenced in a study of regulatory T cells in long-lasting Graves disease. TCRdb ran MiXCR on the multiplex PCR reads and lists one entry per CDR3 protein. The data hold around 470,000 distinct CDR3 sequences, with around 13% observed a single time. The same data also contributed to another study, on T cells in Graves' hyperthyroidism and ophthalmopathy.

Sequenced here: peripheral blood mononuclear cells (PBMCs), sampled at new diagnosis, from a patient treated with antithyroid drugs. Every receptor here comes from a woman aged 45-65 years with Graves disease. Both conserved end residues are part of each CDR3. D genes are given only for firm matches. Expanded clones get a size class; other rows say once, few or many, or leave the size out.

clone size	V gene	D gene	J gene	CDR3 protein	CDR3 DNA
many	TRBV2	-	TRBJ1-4	CASSEGSSKEKLFF	TGTGCCAGCAGTGAAGGGTCGTCAAAGGAAAAACTGTTTTTT
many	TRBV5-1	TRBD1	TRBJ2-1	CASSLTGGGYNEQFF	TGCGCCAGCAGCTTAACAGGGGGCGGCTACAATGAGCAGTTCTTC
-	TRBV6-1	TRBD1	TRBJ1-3	CASSDGGLTGATGNTIYF	TGTGCCAGCAGTGATGGGGGATTGACAGGGGCCACTGGAAACACCATATATTTT
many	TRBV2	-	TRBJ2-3	CASPDGDTDTQYF	TGTGCCAGCCCAGATGGGGACACAGATACGCAGTATTTT
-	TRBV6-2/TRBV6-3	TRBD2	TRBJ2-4	CASSSLAGGLAKNIQYF	TGTGCCAGCAGTTCTCTAGCGGGAGGCCTAGCCAAAAACATTCAGTACTTC
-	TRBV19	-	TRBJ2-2	CASTILNGELFF	TGTGCCAGTACCATACTGAACGGGGAGCTGTTTTTT
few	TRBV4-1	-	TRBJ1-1	CASSQERAGRTEAFF	TGCGCCAGCAGCCAAGAACGGGCAGGGAGGACTGAAGCTTTCTTT
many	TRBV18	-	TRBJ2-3	CASSPPVVGRSTDTQYF	TGTGCCAGCTCACCACCCGTGGTGGGAAGGAGCACAGATACGCAGTATTTT
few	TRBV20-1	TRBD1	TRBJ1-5	CSARDQRGLSNQPQHF	TGCAGTGCTAGAGATCAAAGGGGGCTTAGCAATCAGCCCCAGCATTTT
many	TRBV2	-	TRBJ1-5	CASSEAPSPGDSNQPQHF	TGTGCCAGCAGTGAAGCGCCCTCTCCCGGGGATAGCAATCAGCCCCAGCATTTT
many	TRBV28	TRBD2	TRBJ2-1	CASRRKHVRHGRATNEQFF	TGTGCCAGCAGGCGCAAGCACGTTCGACACGGGAGGGCCACCAATGAGCAGTTCTTC
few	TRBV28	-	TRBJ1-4	CASKGGFNEKLFF	TGTGCCAGCAAAGGGGGTTTTAATGAAAAACTGTTTTTT
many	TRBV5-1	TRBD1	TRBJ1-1	CASSFTTGLNTEAFF	TGTGCCAGCAGTTTCACGACAGGGCTGAACACTGAAGCTTTCTTT
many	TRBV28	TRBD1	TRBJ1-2	CASTIFRGPALGFYYGYTF	TGTGCCAGCACCATCTTCAGGGGGCCCGCTTTGGGGTTTTACTATGGCTACACCTTC
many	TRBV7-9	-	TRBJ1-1	CASSFSGGNTEAFF	TGTGCCAGCAGCTTTAGTGGAGGGAACACTGAAGCTTTCTTT
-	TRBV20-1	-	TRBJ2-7	CSAPERNYEQYF	TGCAGTGCTCCGGAACGGAACTACGAGCAGTACTTC
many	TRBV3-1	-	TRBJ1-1	CASSRSDTEAFF	TGTGCCAGCAGCCGATCTGACACTGAAGCTTTCTTT
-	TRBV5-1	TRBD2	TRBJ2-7	CASSFLSGSGNEQYF	TGCGCCAGCAGCTTTCTAAGCGGGAGCGGCAACGAGCAGTACTTC
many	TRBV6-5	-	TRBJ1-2	CASSYGGGYGYTF	TGTGCCAGCAGTTACGGGGGTGGCTATGGCTACACCTTC
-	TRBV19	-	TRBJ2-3	CASSMRGMGTDTQYF	TGTGCCAGTAGTATGCGGGGTATGGGCACAGATACGCAGTATTTT
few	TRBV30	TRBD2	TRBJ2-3	CAWATGTTGTDTQYF	TGTGCCTGGGCTACCGGGACTACAGGCACAGATACGCAGTATTTT
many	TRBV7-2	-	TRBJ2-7	CASSVTWDFQTYEQYF	TGTGCCAGCAGCGTTACTTGGGACTTTCAGACCTACGAGCAGTACTTC
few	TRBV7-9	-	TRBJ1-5	CASSLVGVGQPQHF	TGTGCCAGCAGCTTAGTTGGGGTGGGACAGCCCCAGCATTTT
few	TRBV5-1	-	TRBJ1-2	CASSLAVQGAYGYTF	TGCGCCAGCAGCTTGGCCGTACAGGGTGCCTATGGCTACACCTTC
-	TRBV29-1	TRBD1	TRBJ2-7	CSVGTGRAREQYF	TGCAGCGTCGGGACAGGGAGGGCGCGCGAGCAGTACTTC
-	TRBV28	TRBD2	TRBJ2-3	CASIRGGWIGTDTQYF	TGTGCCAGCATCCGGGGAGGGTGGATAGGCACAGATACGCAGTATTTT
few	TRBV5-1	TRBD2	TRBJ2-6	CASSAGGRANVLTF	TGCGCCAGCAGCGCGGGGGGGAGGGCCAACGTCCTGACTTTC
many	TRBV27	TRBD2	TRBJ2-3	CASSPNLLAAVEDTQYF	TGTGCCAGCAGTCCCAACCTTCTAGCGGCAGTGGAAGATACGCAGTATTTT
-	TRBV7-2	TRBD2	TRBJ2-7	CASSLELAGSVGQYF	TGTGCCAGCAGCTTAGAACTAGCGGGTTCTGTGGGGCAGTACTTC
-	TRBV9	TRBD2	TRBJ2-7	CASSVGASGSSYEQYF	TGTGCCAGCAGCGTAGGGGCCAGCGGGAGCTCCTACGAGCAGTACTTC
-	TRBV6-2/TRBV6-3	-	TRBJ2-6	CASSYRGPNFSGANVLTF	TGTGCCAGCAGTTACCGGGGACCGAATTTCTCTGGGGCCAACGTCCTGACTTTC
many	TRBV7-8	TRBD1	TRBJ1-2	CASSTGQGADYGYTF	TGTGCCAGCAGCACGGGACAGGGGGCAGACTATGGCTACACCTTC
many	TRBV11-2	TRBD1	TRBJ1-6	CASSPLGQGKNSPLHF	TGTGCCAGCAGCCCCTTAGGACAGGGAAAAAATTCACCCCTCCACTTT
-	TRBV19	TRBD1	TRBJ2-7	CASSIRDRGGEQYF	TGTGCCAGTAGTATTAGGGACAGGGGCGGCGAGCAGTACTTC
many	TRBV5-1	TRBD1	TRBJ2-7	CASSWRQGAYEQYF	TGCGCCAGCAGCTGGCGACAGGGAGCCTACGAGCAGTACTTC
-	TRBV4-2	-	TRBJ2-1	CASSQDYGGWSYNEQFF	TGTGCCAGCAGCCAAGATTACGGCGGTTGGTCCTACAATGAGCAGTTCTTC
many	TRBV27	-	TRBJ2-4	CASSPPGRDIQYF	TGTGCCAGCAGTCCCCCGGGCCGCGACATTCAGTACTTC
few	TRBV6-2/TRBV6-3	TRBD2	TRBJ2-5	CASSYPRRRLAGAETQYF	TGTGCCAGCAGTTACCCTCGAAGAAGACTAGCGGGAGCCGAGACCCAGTACTTC
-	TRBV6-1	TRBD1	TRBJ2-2	CASRGGAYLSGELFF	TGTGCCAGCAGAGGGGGCGCATATCTGTCCGGGGAGCTGTTTTTT
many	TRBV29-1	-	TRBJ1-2	CSAGVQGPYGYTF	TGCAGCGCCGGCGTACAGGGACCCTATGGCTACACCTTC
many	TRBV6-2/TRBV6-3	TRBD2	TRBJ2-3	CASSEAGGSADTQYF	TGTGCCAGCAGTGAAGCCGGGGGGAGCGCAGATACGCAGTATTTT
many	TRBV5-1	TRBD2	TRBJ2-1	CASSLTSGAYNEQFF	TGCGCCAGCAGTTTAACTAGCGGAGCCTACAATGAGCAGTTCTTC
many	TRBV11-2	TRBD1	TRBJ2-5	CASSLGVTGGQETQYF	TGTGCCAGCAGCTTAGGCGTGACAGGGGGCCAAGAGACCCAGTACTTC
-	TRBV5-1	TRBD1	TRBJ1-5	CASSLAPDRAQPQHF	TGCGCCAGCAGCTTGGCACCCGACAGGGCTCAGCCCCAGCATTTT
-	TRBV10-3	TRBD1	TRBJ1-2	CAISTTGQGYGYTF	TGTGCCATCAGTACAACGGGACAGGGATATGGCTACACCTTC
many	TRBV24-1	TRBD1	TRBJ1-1	CATSITGGGRAFF	TGTGCCACCAGCATCACAGGGGGCGGTCGAGCTTTCTTT
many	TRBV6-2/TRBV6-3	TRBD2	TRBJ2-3	CASTLAGGTDTQYF	TGTGCCAGCACCTTAGCGGGAGGCACAGATACGCAGTATTTT
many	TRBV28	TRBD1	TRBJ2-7	CASSGQGLTYEQYF	TGTGCCAGCAGTGGACAGGGGCTGACCTACGAGCAGTACTTC
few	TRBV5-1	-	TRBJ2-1	CASSLGTYNEQSF	TGCGCCAGCAGCCTCGGGACCTACAATGAGCAGAGCTTC
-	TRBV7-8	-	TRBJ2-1	CASTSGGSYNEQFF	TGTGCCAGCACCTCGGGCGGCTCCTACAATGAGCAGTTCTTC
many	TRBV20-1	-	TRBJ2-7	CSAREWAGIHYEQYF	TGCAGTGCTAGAGAATGGGCGGGAATACACTACGAGCAGTACTTC
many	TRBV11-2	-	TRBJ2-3	CASSLGLGSADTQYF	TGTGCCAGCAGCTTGGGATTGGGTAGCGCAGATACGCAGTATTTT